This T cell receptor beta chain was recorded in a study of cytomegalovirus exposure and HLA in healthy donors. Overall study findings and caveats: Specific recognition of CMV antigens was confirmed in vitro for a few chains (all CMV-associated). Differences between HLA loci emerged in a later analysis of TCR association rates, with DRB1 most and HLA-C fewest.

Turning to this clone: Its target is unknown.

CDR1 and CDR2 from the germline V gene are SNHLY and FYNNEI. The germline V and J ends were trimmed by 8 bases and 4 bases, with 11 bases remaining between them. The CDR3 sequence is 12 residues long. PCR used 60 Vbeta primers and 13 Jbeta primers. Produced via immunoSEQ multiplex PCR; TCRdb's table is partial and in-frame only. This table has approximately 180,000 clones, about four fifths appearing once. Sequencing used PBMCs. The chain joins TRBV2 to TRBJ1-1; tentative D call: TRBD1 (6 bases). This receptor was taken from a girl between 10 and 17 years old in good health and CMV-seropositive. The CDR3 here is CASRRGGTEAFF. CDR3 nucleotide sequence: TGTGCCAGCCGCAGGGGTGGCACTGAAGCTTTCTTT.